These 32 T cell receptor beta chains were sequenced from one sample in a study of blood T cell repertoires in COVID-19. Using immunoSEQ multiplex PCR, the repertoire was profiled, and TCRdb retains in-frame clones only, with some absent. The sample includes some 60,000 clones, roughly 93% of them seen just once. Sequencing was carried out using peripheral blood. The receptors stem from a human donor in a cohort sampled during active COVID-19.

V gene TRBV5-1 combines with J gene TRBJ2-7, with 12 bases aligning to TRBD2. There are 16 residues in the CDR3. The V gene's germline CDR1 is SGHRS and CDR2 YFSETQ. V trimming: 4 bases; J trimming: 4 bases; junction bases outside the gene matches: 9. The CDR3 sequence is CASSGPGTSGLYEQYF. In DNA form, the CDR3 reads TGCGCCAGCAGCGGTCCCGGGACTAGCGGGCTTTACGAGCAGTACTTC.

The count of this clone is one. The rearrangement joins TRBV14 to TRBJ2-2, with unresolved D. There are 15 residues in the CDR3. Germline CDR1 is SGHDN and CDR2 is FVKESK. Between the trimmed V and J ends, which lost 4 bases and 4 bases, there was a span of 13 bases. This CDR3 is CASSPRQVLTGELFF. DNA for the CDR3: TGTGCCAGCAGCCCACGGCAGGTCCTCACCGGGGAGCTGTTTTTT. The variable domain in full, completed from reference TRBV14 and TRBJ2-2, reads EAGVTQFPSHSVIEKGQTVTLRCDPISGHDNLYWYRRVMGKEIKFLLHFVKESKQDESGMPNNRFLAERTGGTYSTLKVQPAELEDSGVYFCASSPRQVLTGELFFGEGSRLTVL.

This chain connects TRBV11-3 to TRBJ2-3, with TRBD2 identical over 11 bases. CDR1 is SGHNT, CDR2 YENEEA, per germline. The CDR3 is made up of 16 amino acids. V shed 5 bases, J shed 6 bases, and the junction held 10 bases outside the gene matches. The CDR3 region is CASSPGTSGEEDTQYF. CDR3 nucleotide sequence: TGTGCCAGCAGCCCGGGGACTAGCGGAGAGGAGGATACGCAGTATTTT.

This clone was observed once. The chain employs TRBV11-2 and TRBJ2-7, with 11 bases fitting TRBD2. J gave up 2 bases and V 1 base, and 1 base lay outside the gene matches. Germline CDR1 reads SGHAT; CDR2 reads FQNNGV. The CDR3 consists of 15 residues. For the CDR3, the DNA is TGTGCCAGCAGCTTAGCTAGCGGGAGGACCTACGAGCAGTACTTC. Its translation: CASSLASGRTYEQYF.

The DNA for the CDR3 is TGTGCCAGCAGGGGCATTGGCTATGGCTACACCTTC. It encodes CASRGIGYGYTF. The chain carries TRBV6-5 and TRBJ1-2; D is unresolved. The ends were cut back, 6 bases at V and 4 bases at J, with 9 bases in the middle. Germline CDR1 is MNHEY and CDR2 is SVGAGI. This CDR3 spans 12 amino acids.

The rearrangement uses TRBV28 and TRBJ2-3, with a tentative D call TRBD2 (5 bases). Germline V gives CDR1 MDHEN, CDR2 SYDVKM. This CDR3 comprises 15 residues. V was clipped by 2 bases and J by 2 bases, with 11 bases between them. The CDR3, as DNA: TGTGCCAGCAGTTTAAGTTTGGGAGACACAGATACGCAGTATTTT. This sequence encodes CASSLSLGDTDTQYF. The full variable domain, completed using reference TRBV28 and TRBJ2-3, is DVKVTQSSRYLVKRTGEKVFLECVQDMDHENMFWYRQDPGLGLRLIYFSYDVKMKEKGDIPEGYSVSREKKERFSLILESASTNQTSMYLCASSLSLGDTDTQYFGPGTRLTVL.

CDR3 residues: CASSFLMDSSNEKLFF. For the CDR3, the DNA is TGTGCCAGCAGCTTCCTCATGGACAGCTCGAATGAAAAACTGTTTTTT. The rearrangement uses TRBV5-4 and TRBJ1-4; D perhaps matches TRBD1 (6 bases). The CDR3 has 16 amino acids. The germline V and J ends were trimmed by 2 bases and 5 bases, with 16 bases remaining between them. CDR1 is SGHNT, CDR2 YYREEE, per germline (reference sequence).

Points on this clone: The sample has other DNA sequences that encode this CDR3 too. This chain uses TRBV7-9 with TRBJ2-7, with TRBD1 identical over 7 bases. Germline CDR1 reads SEHNR; CDR2 reads FQNEAQ (reference sequence). The CDR3 runs 12 residues. The V and J ends lost 1 base and 7 bases, in that order; junction bases with no gene match: 1. CDR3 nucleotide sequence: TGTGCCAGCAGCTTAGGCAGGGGGGAGCAGTACTTC. Translation gives CASSLGRGEQYF.

The V gene is TRBV28, the J gene TRBJ2-3, with 8 bases aligning to TRBD2. V lost 3 bases and J lost 6; bases outside the gene matches: 5. The CDR3 extends over 14 amino acids. Germline V lookup: CDR1 MDHEN, CDR2 SYDVKM. The CDR3 spells CASSLGTSRDTQYF. The CDR3 coding sequence is TGTGCCAGCAGTTTGGGGACTAGTAGGGATACGCAGTATTTT.

The J gene is TRBJ2-3, the V gene TRBV9; a weak D match, TRBD2 (6 bases). Trimming left V 0 bases short and J 0 bases short, with 8 bases between. CDR3 length equals 15 residues. From germline, CDR1 is SGDLS and CDR2 YYNGEE. The CDR3 reads CASSVGGLSTDTQYF. As DNA, the CDR3 is TGTGCCAGCAGCGTAGGGGGACTCAGCACAGATACGCAGTATTTT.

This chain uses TRBV28 with TRBJ2-1; 8 bases agree with TRBD1. J gave up 5 bases and V 2 bases, and 5 bases lay outside the gene matches. From germline, CDR1 is MDHEN and CDR2 SYDVKM. The CDR3 covers 15 residues. The CDR3 sequence is CASSLGGTGNNEQFF. CDR3 coding DNA: TGTGCCAGCAGTTTAGGCGGGACAGGTAACAATGAGCAGTTCTTC.

The sample holds one count of this clone. V gene TRBV5-6 combines with J gene TRBJ2-5; the match to TRBD1 covers 8 bases. V lost 0 bases, J lost 2 bases, and 3 bases stayed unmatched. The CDR3 is 15 amino acids. Germline CDR1 and CDR2: SGHDT and YYEEEE. The CDR3 DNA reads as TGTGCCAGCAGCTTGGGACAGGGGATACAAGAGACCCAGTACTTC. Amino acids: CASSLGQGIQETQYF.

V gene TRBV27 combines with J gene TRBJ1-3, with D perhaps matching TRBD1 (5 bases). Germline-derived CDR1 and CDR2 are MNHEY and SMNVEV (reference sequence). This CDR3 has 14 residues. Deletions cut 6 bases from V and 4 bases from J, with 13 bases between. The CDR3 reads CASRPGGGGNTIYF. In DNA form, the CDR3 reads TGTGCCAGCAGGCCCGGGGGAGGGGGAAACACCATATATTTT.

This clone was seen just once. The gene calls are TRBV11-2 and TRBJ2-7, with D perhaps matching TRBD2 (6 bases). The CDR3 runs to 15 residues. V shed 2 bases and J shed 3 bases, with 14 bases lying between them. CDR1 and CDR2 from the germline V gene are SGHAT and FQNNGV. CDR3 protein: CASSLPPYGGYEQYF. CDR3 DNA: TGTGCCAGCAGCTTACCCCCGTACGGGGGCTACGAGCAGTACTTC.

The rearrangement links TRBV27 to TRBJ2-1; D call uncertain. Germline lookup yields CDR1 MNHEY and CDR2 SMNVEV (reference sequence). This CDR3 has 14 amino acids. Trimming shortened V by 3 bases and J by 1 base, and 7 bases separated the two germline ends. This CDR3 reads CASSFQDSYNEQFF. The CDR3, as DNA: TGTGCCAGCAGTTTCCAGGATTCCTACAATGAGCAGTTCTTC.

This clone was counted between two and nine times. This chain uses TRBV19 with TRBJ1-1; D may be TRBD1 (5 bases). The V gene's germline CDR1 is LNHDA and CDR2 SQIVND (reference sequence). V lost 6 bases to trimming and J lost 4 bases, with 15 bases between them. The CDR3 extends over 14 amino acids. In nucleotides, the CDR3 is TGTGCCAGTAGCCTCACGTCCCAGGGCACTGAAGCTTTCTTT. It encodes CASSLTSQGTEAFF.

This sequence joins TRBV11-3 and TRBJ2-3; 13 bases agree with TRBD2. CDR3 size: 16 residues. The V gene's germline CDR1 is SGHNT and CDR2 YENEEA. V lost 4 bases and J lost 3; bases outside the gene matches: 4. The CDR3 nucleotides read TGTGCCAGCAGCTCTCGGACTAGCGGGAGAACAGATACGCAGTATTTT. Its translation: CASSSRTSGRTDTQYF.

The CDR3 region is CASSQEQALSGNTIYF. The CDR3 DNA reads TGTGCCAGCAGCCAAGAACAGGCGCTCTCTGGAAACACCATATATTTT. The V and J genes are TRBV3-1 (or the pseudogene TRBV3-2) and TRBJ1-3; a possible D gene is TRBD1 (5 bases). Trimming removed 0 bases at V and 0 bases at J, with 9 bases between. Germline V gene lookup returns CDR1 LGHDT and CDR2 YNNKEL (reference sequence). The CDR3 contains 16 residues.

This clone showed up just once. The genes are TRBV7-6 and TRBJ1-1, with D uncertain. V was pared by 5 bases and J by 1 base, with 11 bases between. The CDR3 length is 14 residues. Germline CDR1 reads SGHVS; CDR2 reads FNYEAQ. The CDR3: CASSPATGNTEAFF. CDR3 coding DNA: TGTGCCAGCAGCCCCGCTACGGGGAACACTGAAGCTTTCTTT.

The rearrangement joins TRBV21-1 to TRBJ2-4; the table's TRBD2 call for D was not verified on the DNA. TRBV21-1 is an annotated pseudogene. The CDR3 loop spans 16 amino acids. The CDR3 spells CASSNPNGLAKNIQYF. CDR3 in DNA: TGTGCCAGCAGCAACCCTAACGGACTAGCCAAAAACATTCAGTACTTC.

The chain carries TRBV24-1 and TRBJ2-3, with TRBD1 matching over 12 bases. V dropped 3 bases and J dropped 2; count of bases not matched to a gene: 5. This CDR3 is 17 amino acids long. The germline CDR1 and CDR2 sequences are KGHDR and SFDVKD. The CDR3 DNA reads TGTGCCACCAGTGATCGGGGACAGGGGGCGCCCACAGATACGCAGTATTTT. It encodes CATSDRGQGAPTDTQYF.

J is TRBJ2-1 and V is TRBV7-9; unclear D gene. The CDR3 is made up of 14 amino acids. V was shortened by 5 bases and J by 3 bases, with 11 bases between the two germline ends. Germline CDR1 reads SEHNR; CDR2 reads FQNEAQ (reference sequence). CDR3 region: CASSQTDVYNEQFF. CDR3 nucleotide sequence: TGTGCCAGCAGCCAAACAGACGTCTACAATGAGCAGTTCTTC.

This clone was picked up a small number of times. The genes are TRBV7-9 and TRBJ1-2, with TRBD1 matching 7 bases. V lost 5 bases, J lost 4 bases, and 16 bases stayed unmatched. This CDR3 contains 17 residues. Looked up from germline, CDR1 is SEHNR and CDR2 is FQNEAQ (reference sequence). CDR3 residues: CASSPETQDRKPYGYTF. In nucleotides, the CDR3 is TGTGCCAGCAGCCCCGAAACGCAGGACAGGAAACCCTATGGCTACACCTTC.

The J gene is TRBJ2-3, the V gene TRBV7-9; 7 bases are shared with TRBD2. The CDR3 extends over 14 amino acids. Germline CDR1 reads SEHNR; CDR2 reads FQNEAQ (reference sequence). V was pared by 4 bases and J by 0 bases, with 1 base of the junction left unmatched. This chain's CDR3 is CASSSGGSTDTQYF. DNA of the CDR3: TGTGCCAGCAGCTCCGGGGGGAGCACAGATACGCAGTATTTT.

The gene calls are TRBV7-2 and TRBJ2-2, with D unresolved. The V gene's germline CDR1 is SGHTA and CDR2 FQGNSA. The CDR3 totals 14 residues. The V gene lost 1 base and the J gene lost 1 base, with 4 bases spanning the gap. The CDR3 is CASSLVLNTGELFF. The CDR3 nucleotides are TGTGCCAGCAGCTTAGTCCTGAACACCGGGGAGCTGTTTTTT.

A single count supports this clone. The CDR3 DNA is TGTGCCAGCAGTTATATACTAGCGAATTACATGAATACGCAGTATTTT. It yields the protein CASSYILANYMNTQYF. The chain uses TRBV6-2 or TRBV6-3 and TRBJ2-3, with TRBD2 identical over 7 bases. Trimming removed 3 bases from V and 7 bases from J; junction bases left unmatched: 13. The germline CDR1 and CDR2 sequences are MNHEY and SVGEGT. The CDR3 runs to 16 residues.

This sequence joins TRBV12-5 and TRBJ2-1; 12 nucleotides line up with TRBD2. J gave up 10 bases and V 1 base, and 5 bases lay outside the gene matches. Germline V gives CDR1 LGHNT, CDR2 FRNRAP. CDR3 length: 15 residues. The CDR3 loop reads CASGLGLAGAGEQFF. CDR3 nucleotides: TGTGCTAGTGGTTTGGGACTAGCGGGAGCAGGCGAGCAGTTCTTC.

This sequence joins TRBV7-2 and TRBJ2-7; possibly TRBD1 for D (6 bases). Germline V gene lookup returns CDR1 SGHTA and CDR2 FQGNSA. This CDR3 is built from 13 residues. V gave up 3 bases and J gave up 6 bases, with 12 bases separating them. As DNA, the CDR3 is TGTGCCAGCAGCTTCCAGACAGGTGGCGAGCAGTACTTC. This codes for CASSFQTGGEQYF.

J is TRBJ2-7 and V is TRBV2; a weak D match, TRBD2 (6 bases). The CDR3 is 13 amino acids. Trimming left V 2 bases short and J 6 bases short, with 11 bases between. CDR1 and CDR2 (germline): SNHLY, FYNNEI. The CDR3 DNA follows: TGTGCCAGCAGTGAACGGGGGAGAGGCGAGCAGTACTTC. Translation gives CASSERGRGEQYF.

This rearrangement joins TRBV6-2 or TRBV6-3 to TRBJ2-3; TRBD1 aligns across 9 bases. Trimming removed 5 bases from V and 4 bases from J; junction bases left unmatched: 7. From germline, CDR1 is MNHEY and CDR2 SVGEGT. The CDR3 is 15 amino acids. The CDR3 loop is CASSTWDRVADTQYF. The CDR3 bases are TGTGCCAGCAGTACATGGGACAGGGTGGCAGATACGCAGTATTTT.

The chain has TRBV19 and TRBJ2-1; 9 positions agree with TRBD2. The CDR3 runs to 15 residues. The junction had 7 bases not matched to a gene; V was cut back by 3 bases and J by 7 bases. Germline lookup yields CDR1 LNHDA and CDR2 SQIVND (reference sequence). Here the CDR3 DNA reads TGTGCCAGTAGTATTCGGACTAGCGCGCCTAATGAGCAGTTCTTC. Translated, it gives CASSIRTSAPNEQFF.

V gene TRBV5-4 combines with J gene TRBJ1-4, with D possibly TRBD1 on 5 matching bases. The CDR3 has 13 amino acids. CDR1 is SGHNT and CDR2 is YYREEE in the germline V gene (reference sequence). V lost 4 bases and J lost 6, with 10 bases in between. This CDR3 is CASSHGGDEKLFF. In DNA form, the CDR3 reads TGTGCCAGCAGCCACGGGGGGGATGAAAAACTGTTTTTT.